Presented here are 6 T cell receptor beta chains from one specimen sequenced in a study of cytomegalovirus exposure and HLA in healthy donors. 60 Vbeta and 13 Jbeta primers were used in PCR. Here immunoSEQ multiplex PCR was the method, and the copy in TCRdb shows in-frame clones only, minus some. The profile shows roughly 200,000 clones, about 70% of them singletons. The sequencing sample was made of PBMCs. The receptor set was obtained from a woman in her twenties or thirties in good health and CMV-seronegative.

The table lists this clone with a count of one. The genes are TRBV7-2 and TRBJ1-5, with TRBD1 as a possible D gene (6 bases). The germline CDR1 and CDR2 sequences are SGHTA and FQGNSA. V was shortened by 3 bases and J by 9 bases, with 18 bases between the two germline ends. The CDR3 loop spans 15 amino acids. The CDR3 reads CASSFQQGGGWPQHF. The CDR3 bases are TGTGCCAGCAGCTTCCAACAGGGTGGGGGTTGGCCCCAGCATTTT.

This chain links TRBV5-1 with TRBJ2-7; 10 bases align to TRBD1. Germline loops: CDR1 SGHRS, CDR2 YFSETQ. V lost 4 bases, J lost 1 base, and 11 bases stayed unmatched. CDR3 length: 17 amino acids. In nucleotides, the CDR3 is TGCGCCAGCAGCAGGGGACAGGGGACTATAGGGTCCTACGAGCAGTACTTC. Its protein is CASSRGQGTIGSYEQYF.

This chain connects TRBV7-8 to TRBJ1-2; 7 nucleotides line up with TRBD1. The CDR3 loop spans 16 amino acids. The germline V gene has CDR1 SGHVS and CDR2 FQNEAQ. J lost 4 bases, V lost 1 base, and 9 bases had no gene match. DNA of the CDR3: TGTGCCAGCAGCTTAGTGCCAGGGACAGAAGGCTATGGCTACACCTTC. Amino acids: CASSLVPGTEGYGYTF.

The chain recombines TRBV13 with TRBJ1-1; 8 bases are shared with TRBD1. The CDR3 runs to 14 residues. Germline V CDR1 and CDR2: PRHDT, FYEKMQ (reference sequence). The ends lost 5 bases at V and 5 bases at J; junction bases unmatched: 7. The CDR3 reads CASSVTRGRTEAFF. The CDR3 DNA reads as TGTGCCAGCAGCGTAACCAGGGGGCGAACTGAAGCTTTCTTT.

This clone was detected a few times. Given a much more abundant clone one base away, this may be a read error. The chain combines TRBV5-6 with TRBJ1-1; the D is unclear. The CDR3 loop spans 16 amino acids. Trimming pared 0 bases from V and 0 bases from J, leaving 12 bases between. Germline CDR1 and CDR2: SGHDT and YYEEEE. The CDR3 is CASSLVDMGMNTEAFF. The CDR3, as DNA: TGTGCCAGCAGCTTGGTAGACATGGGTATGAACACTGAAGCTTTCTTT. The complete variable domain, with remaining parts taken from reference TRBV5-6 and TRBJ1-1, reads DAGVTQSPTHLIKTRGQQVTLRCSPKSGHDTVSWYQQALGQGPQFIFQYYEEEERQRGNFPDRFSGHQFPNYSSELNVNALLLGDSALYLCASSLVDMGMNTEAFFGQGTRLTVV.

This clone was counted between two and nine times. J is TRBJ1-6 and V is TRBV7-3, with D unclear. This CDR3 comprises 16 residues. Per germline, CDR1 SGHTA and CDR2 FQGTGA. Trimming left V 2 bases short and J 0 bases short, with 8 bases between. As DNA, the CDR3 is TGTGCCAGCAGCTTACGCGCGAGCTCCTATAATTCACCCCTCCACTTT. Residues: CASSLRASSYNSPLHF. The whole variable domain, filled in from reference TRBV7-3 and TRBJ1-6, reads GAGVSQTPSNKVTEKGKYVELRCDPISGHTALYWYRQSLGQGPEFLIYFQGTGAADDSGLPNDRFFAVRPEGSVSTLKIQRTERGDSAVYLCASSLRASSYNSPLHFGNGTRLTVT.